The T cell receptor (beta chain) under discussion was sequenced for a study of blood T cells in healthy people across ages. Notes on the study in general: Because donor CMV status was unknown, expanded clonotype changes were possibly confounded.

A J-beta primer mix and a sample-barcoded 5' primer were used in a second PCR of about 6 to 12 cycles. Per sample, CDR3-containing paired-end reads numbered at least 2.5 million. TCRdb analysed the 5' RACE reads with MiXCR anew, one entry per CDR3 protein. The table lists 650,000 to 800,000 distinct CDR3 sequences, about 42% of them singletons. Trimming removed 1 base from V and 5 bases from J, with 5 bases in between. Per the germline V gene, CDR1 is SGHAT and CDR2 is FQNNGV. The length of the CDR3 is 12 residues. Every participating donor contributed about 10 milliliters of peripheral blood through a draw. This clonotype was counted at least ten times. Antigen unknown.

The sequencing input was blood. The receptor's source is a man in his fifties or sixties in good health. J is TRBJ1-1 and V is TRBV11-2; D call uncertain. Here the CDR3 DNA reads TGTGCCAGCAGCTTAGCCGAGACTGAAGCTTTCTTT. Translation gives CASSLAETEAFF.